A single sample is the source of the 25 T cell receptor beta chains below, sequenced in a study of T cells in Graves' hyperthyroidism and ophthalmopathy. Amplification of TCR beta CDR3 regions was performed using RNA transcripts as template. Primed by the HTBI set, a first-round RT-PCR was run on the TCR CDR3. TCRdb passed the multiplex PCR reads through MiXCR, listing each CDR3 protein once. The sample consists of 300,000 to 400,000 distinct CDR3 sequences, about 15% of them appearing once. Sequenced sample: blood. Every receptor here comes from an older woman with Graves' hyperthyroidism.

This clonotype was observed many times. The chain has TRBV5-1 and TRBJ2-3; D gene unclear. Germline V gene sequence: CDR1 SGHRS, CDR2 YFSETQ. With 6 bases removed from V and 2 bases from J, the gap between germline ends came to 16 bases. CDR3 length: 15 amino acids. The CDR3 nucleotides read TGCGCCAGCAAGGAGATGGCGGAACCCACAGATACGCAGTATTTT. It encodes CASKEMAEPTDTQYF. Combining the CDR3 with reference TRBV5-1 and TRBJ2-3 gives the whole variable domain KAGVTQTPRYLIKTRGQQVTLSCSPISGHRSVSWYQQTPGQGLQFLFEYFSETQRNKGNFPGRFSGRQFSNSRSEMNVSTLELGDSALYLCASKEMAEPTDTQYFGPGTRLTVL.

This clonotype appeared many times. CDR3: CASRPVRGADYGYTF. The CDR3 DNA sequence: TGTGCCAGCAGACCGGTGAGGGGGGCGGACTATGGCTACACCTTC. The chain combines TRBV3-1 with TRBJ1-2; D might be TRBD1 (6 bases). V lost 6 bases, J lost 3 bases, and 17 bases lay in between. The CDR3 is made up of 15 amino acids. CDR1 is LGHDT and CDR2 is YNNKEL in the germline V gene (reference sequence).

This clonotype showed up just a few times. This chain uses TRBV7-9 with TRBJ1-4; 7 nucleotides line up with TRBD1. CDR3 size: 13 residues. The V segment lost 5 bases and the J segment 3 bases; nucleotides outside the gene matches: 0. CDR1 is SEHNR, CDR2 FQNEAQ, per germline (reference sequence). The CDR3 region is CASSTGANEKLFF. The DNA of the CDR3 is TGTGCCAGCAGCACAGGGGCTAATGAAAAACTGTTTTTT.

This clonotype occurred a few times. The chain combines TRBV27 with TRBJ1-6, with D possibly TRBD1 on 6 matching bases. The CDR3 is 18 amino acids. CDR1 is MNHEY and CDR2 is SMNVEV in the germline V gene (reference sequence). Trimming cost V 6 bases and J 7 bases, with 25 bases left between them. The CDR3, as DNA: TGTGCCAGCAGCTCGAGGTCCCCGGGGGGGGCGATCAATTCACCCCTCCACTTT. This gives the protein CASSSRSPGGAINSPLHF.

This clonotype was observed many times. The CDR3 region is CASSFGPINQPQHF. The CDR3 nucleotides are TGTGCCAGCAGTTTTGGACCGATTAATCAGCCCCAGCATTTT. This chain connects TRBV27 to TRBJ1-5; D ambiguous. CDR1 and CDR2 from the germline V gene are MNHEY and SMNVEV (reference sequence). The CDR3 totals 14 residues. Trimming cost V 3 bases and J 4 bases, with 10 bases left between them.

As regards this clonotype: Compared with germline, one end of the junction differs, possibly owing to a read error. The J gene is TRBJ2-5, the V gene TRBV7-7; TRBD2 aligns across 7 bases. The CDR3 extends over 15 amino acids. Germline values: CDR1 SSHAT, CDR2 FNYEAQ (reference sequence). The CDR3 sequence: CASSPNPSGQETQYF. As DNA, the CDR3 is TGTGCTAGCAGCCCGAACCCTAGCGGCCAAGAGACCCAGTACTTC.

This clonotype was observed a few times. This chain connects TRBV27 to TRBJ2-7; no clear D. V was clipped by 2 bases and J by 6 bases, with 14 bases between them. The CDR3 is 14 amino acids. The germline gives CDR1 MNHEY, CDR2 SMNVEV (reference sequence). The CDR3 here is CASSLPGRTGEQYF. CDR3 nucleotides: TGTGCCAGCAGTTTACCGGGTAGGACCGGCGAGCAGTACTTC.

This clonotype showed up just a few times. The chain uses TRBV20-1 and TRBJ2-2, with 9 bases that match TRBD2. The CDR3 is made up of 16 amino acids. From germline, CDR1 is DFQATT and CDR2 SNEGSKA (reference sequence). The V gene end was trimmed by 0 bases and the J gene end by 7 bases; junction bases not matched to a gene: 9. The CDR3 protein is CSARDLREGPGGELFF. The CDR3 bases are TGCAGTGCTAGAGATTTGCGGGAGGGGCCGGGCGGGGAGCTGTTTTTT.

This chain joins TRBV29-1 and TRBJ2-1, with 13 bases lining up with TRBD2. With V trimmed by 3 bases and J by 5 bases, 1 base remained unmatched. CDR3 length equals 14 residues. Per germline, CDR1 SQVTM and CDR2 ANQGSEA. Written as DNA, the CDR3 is TGCAGCGTTGATGGGACTAGCGGGAACAATGAGCAGTTCTTC. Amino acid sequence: CSVDGTSGNNEQFF.

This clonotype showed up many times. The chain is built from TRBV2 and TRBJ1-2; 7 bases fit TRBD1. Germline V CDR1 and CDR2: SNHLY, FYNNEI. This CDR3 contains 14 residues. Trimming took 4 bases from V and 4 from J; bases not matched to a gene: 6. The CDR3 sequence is CASSAIGTAYGYTF. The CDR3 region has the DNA TGTGCCAGCAGTGCGATTGGGACAGCCTATGGCTACACCTTC.

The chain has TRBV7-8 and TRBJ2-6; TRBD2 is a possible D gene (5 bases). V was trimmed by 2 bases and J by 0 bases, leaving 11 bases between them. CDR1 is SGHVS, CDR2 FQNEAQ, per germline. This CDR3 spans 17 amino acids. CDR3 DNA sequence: TGTGCCAGCAGCTTAAGGAGGCTGGTCTCTGGGGCCAACGTCCTGACTTTC. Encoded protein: CASSLRRLVSGANVLTF.

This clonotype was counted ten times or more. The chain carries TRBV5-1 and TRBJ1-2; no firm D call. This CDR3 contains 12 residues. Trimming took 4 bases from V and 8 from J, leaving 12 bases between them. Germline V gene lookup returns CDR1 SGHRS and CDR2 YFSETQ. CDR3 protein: CASSPQERGYTF. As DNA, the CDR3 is TGCGCCAGCAGCCCCCAGGAGAGGGGCTACACCTTC.

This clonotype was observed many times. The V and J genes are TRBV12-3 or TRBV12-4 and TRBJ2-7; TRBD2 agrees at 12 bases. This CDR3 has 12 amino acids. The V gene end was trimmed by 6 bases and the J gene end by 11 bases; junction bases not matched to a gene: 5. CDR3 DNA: TGTGCCAGCAGGCTAGCGGGAGGGCCCAAGTACTTC. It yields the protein CASRLAGGPKYF.

CDR3: CASSMGTTHYEQYF. CDR3 DNA sequence: TGTGCCAGTAGTATGGGCACTACCCATTACGAGCAGTACTTC. The rearrangement links TRBV19 to TRBJ2-7; D gene uncertain. The germline V gene encodes CDR1 LNHDA and CDR2 SQIVND (reference sequence). The CDR3 spans 14 residues. With 3 bases removed from V and 4 bases from J, the gap between germline ends came to 13 bases.

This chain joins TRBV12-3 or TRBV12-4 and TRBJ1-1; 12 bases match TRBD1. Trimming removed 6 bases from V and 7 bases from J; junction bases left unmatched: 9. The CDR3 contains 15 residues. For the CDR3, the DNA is TGTGCCAGCAGCGGGACAGGGGGCGATGGGAGTGAAGCTTTCTTT. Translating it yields CASSGTGGDGSEAFF.

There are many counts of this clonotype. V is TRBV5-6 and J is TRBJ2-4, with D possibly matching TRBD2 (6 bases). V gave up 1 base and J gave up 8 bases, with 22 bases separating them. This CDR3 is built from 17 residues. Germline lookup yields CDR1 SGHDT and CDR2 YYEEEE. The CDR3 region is CASSLKTAVAGTDIQYF. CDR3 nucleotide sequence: TGTGCCAGCAGCTTGAAGACGGCGGTGGCGGGAACAGACATTCAGTACTTC.

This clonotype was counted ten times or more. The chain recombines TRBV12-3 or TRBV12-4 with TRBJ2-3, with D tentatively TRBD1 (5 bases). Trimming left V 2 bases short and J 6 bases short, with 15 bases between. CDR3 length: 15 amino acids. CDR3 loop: CASSLNRGAGDTQYF. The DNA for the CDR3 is TGTGCCAGCAGTTTAAATAGGGGCGCTGGGGATACGCAGTATTTT.

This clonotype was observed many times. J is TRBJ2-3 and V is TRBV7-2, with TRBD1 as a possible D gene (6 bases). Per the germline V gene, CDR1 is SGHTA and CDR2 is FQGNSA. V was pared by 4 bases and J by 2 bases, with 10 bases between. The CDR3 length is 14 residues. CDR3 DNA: TGTGCCAGCAGCTCGAGGGGGTCCACAGATACGCAGTATTTT. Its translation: CASSSRGSTDTQYF.

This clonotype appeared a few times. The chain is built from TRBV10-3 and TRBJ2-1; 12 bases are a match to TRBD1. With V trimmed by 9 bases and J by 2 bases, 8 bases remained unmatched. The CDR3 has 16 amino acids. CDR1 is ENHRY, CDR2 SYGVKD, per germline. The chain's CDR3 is CAMGTGGIRTYNEQFF. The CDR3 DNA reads TGTGCCATGGGGACAGGGGGCATTAGGACCTACAATGAGCAGTTCTTC.

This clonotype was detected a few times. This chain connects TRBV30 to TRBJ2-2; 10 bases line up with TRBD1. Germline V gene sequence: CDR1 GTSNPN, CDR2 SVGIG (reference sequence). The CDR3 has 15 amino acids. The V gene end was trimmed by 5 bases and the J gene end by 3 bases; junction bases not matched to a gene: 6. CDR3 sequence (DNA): TGTGCCTGGGGCGTGGGACAGGGGTACACCGGGGAGCTGTTTTTT. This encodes CAWGVGQGYTGELFF.

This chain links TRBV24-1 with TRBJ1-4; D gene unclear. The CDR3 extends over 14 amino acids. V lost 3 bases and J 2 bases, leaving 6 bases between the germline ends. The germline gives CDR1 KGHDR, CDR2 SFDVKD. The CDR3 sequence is CATSDSRTNEKLFF. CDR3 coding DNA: TGTGCCACCAGTGATAGCCGGACTAATGAAAAACTGTTTTTT.

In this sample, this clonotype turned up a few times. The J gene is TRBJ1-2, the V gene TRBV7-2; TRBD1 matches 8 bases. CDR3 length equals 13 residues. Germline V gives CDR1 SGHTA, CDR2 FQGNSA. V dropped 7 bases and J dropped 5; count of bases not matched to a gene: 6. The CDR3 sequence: CASTSTGDYGYTF. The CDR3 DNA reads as TGTGCCAGCACCTCGACAGGGGATTATGGCTACACCTTC.

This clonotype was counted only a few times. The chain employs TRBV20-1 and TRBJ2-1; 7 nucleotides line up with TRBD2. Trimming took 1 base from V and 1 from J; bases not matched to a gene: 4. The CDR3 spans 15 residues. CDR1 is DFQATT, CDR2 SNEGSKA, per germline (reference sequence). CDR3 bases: TGCAGTGCTAGAGGTGGGAGGGGTTCCTACAATGAGCAGTTCTTC. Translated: CSARGGRGSYNEQFF.

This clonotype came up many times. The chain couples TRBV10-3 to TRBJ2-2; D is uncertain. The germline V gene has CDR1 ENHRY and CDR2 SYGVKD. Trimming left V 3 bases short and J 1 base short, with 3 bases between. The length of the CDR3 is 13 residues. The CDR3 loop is CAISEGNTGELFF. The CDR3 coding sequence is TGTGCCATCAGTGAAGGGAACACCGGGGAGCTGTTTTTT.

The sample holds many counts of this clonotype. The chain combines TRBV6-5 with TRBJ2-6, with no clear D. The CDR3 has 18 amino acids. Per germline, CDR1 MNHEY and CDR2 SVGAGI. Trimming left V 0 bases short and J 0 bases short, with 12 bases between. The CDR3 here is CASSYSMFRNSGANVLTF. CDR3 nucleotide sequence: TGTGCCAGCAGTTACTCGATGTTCCGCAACTCTGGGGCCAACGTCCTGACTTTC.